What follows are 22 T cell receptor beta chains derived from one specimen sequenced in a study of Ad26.COV2.S vaccination and SARS-CoV-2 variants. Libraries were prepared by immunoSEQ multiplex PCR; TCRdb keeps only in-frame clonotypes and omits some of them. The table lists about 350,000 clones, 90% to 95% of them singletons. The sample consisted of peripheral blood, taken after recovery from COVID-19. Source of these receptors: a human donor who had recovered from COVID-19.

The chain has TRBV7-2 and TRBJ2-7; TRBD2 matches at 12 bases. From germline, CDR1 is SGHTA and CDR2 FQGNSA. J lost 4 bases, V lost 4 bases, and 5 bases had no gene match. The CDR3 extends over 15 amino acids. The CDR3: CASSSTSGGTYEQYF. CDR3 nucleotide sequence: TGTGCCAGCAGCTCGACTAGCGGGGGAACTTACGAGCAGTACTTC.

Of note for this clone: At the DNA level, this CDR3 is encoded by other sequences in the same sample as well. This chain links TRBV5-1 with TRBJ2-3, with D hard to call. The germline V and J ends were trimmed by 5 bases and 0 bases, with 7 bases remaining between them. Per germline, CDR1 SGHRS and CDR2 YFSETQ. The CDR3 consists of 13 residues. This CDR3 is CASSSGSTDTQYF. The CDR3 nucleotides are TGCGCCAGCAGTTCGGGTAGCACAGATACGCAGTATTTT. The variable domain in full, completed from reference TRBV5-1 and TRBJ2-3, reads KAGVTQTPRYLIKTRGQQVTLSCSPISGHRSVSWYQQTPGQGLQFLFEYFSETQRNKGNFPGRFSGRQFSNSRSEMNVSTLELGDSALYLCASSSGSTDTQYFGPGTRLTVL.

The chain couples TRBV6-1 to TRBJ1-1; D gene uncertain. CDR1 is MNHNS, CDR2 SASEGT, per germline. V lost 2 bases and J 4 bases, leaving 8 bases between the germline ends. The CDR3 sequence is 13 residues long. CDR3 in amino acids: CASSEMGITEAFF. The CDR3 DNA sequence: TGTGCCAGCAGTGAAATGGGAATCACTGAAGCTTTCTTT.

The chain recombines TRBV7-6 with TRBJ2-7, with D possibly being TRBD2 (5 bases). Germline CDR1 is SGHVS and CDR2 is FNYEAQ. Trimming left V 2 bases short and J 4 bases short, with 15 bases between. CDR3 size: 15 residues. The CDR3 protein is CASSLNEGSVYEQYF. The CDR3 DNA reads as TGTGCCAGCAGCTTAAACGAGGGCTCGGTATACGAGCAGTACTTC.

V gene TRBV5-6 combines with J gene TRBJ1-2; maybe TRBD1 (6 bases). CDR3 size: 15 residues. In germline, CDR1 is SGHDT, CDR2 YYEEEE. Trimming pared 1 base from V and 7 bases from J, leaving 17 bases between. The CDR3 loop is CASSLWSDRFRGYTF. CDR3 coding DNA: TGTGCCAGCAGCTTGTGGTCGGACAGATTCCGTGGCTACACCTTC.

The chain uses TRBV7-2 and TRBJ2-5, with D unresolved. V was pared by 3 bases and J by 6 bases, with 8 bases between. CDR3 size: 12 residues. From germline, CDR1 is SGHTA and CDR2 FQGNSA. The CDR3 coding sequence is TGTGCCAGCAGCTTTTCGAGTCAGACCCAGTACTTC. It codes for CASSFSSQTQYF.

The chain couples TRBV6-5 to TRBJ1-2; maybe TRBD1 (5 bases). Trimming took off 3 bases at V and 3 bases at J, with 11 bases between the two ends. CDR3 length: 14 amino acids. The germline V gene encodes CDR1 MNHEY and CDR2 SVGAGI. The DNA for the CDR3 is TGTGCCAGCAGTTATTCAGCGGGGGACTATGGCTACACCTTC. It encodes CASSYSAGDYGYTF.

The CDR3 DNA reads as TGTGCCAGCAGCTTTACTAGCGGGGGAAATGAGCAGTTCTTC. Translation: CASSFTSGGNEQFF. The chain couples TRBV7-8 to TRBJ2-1, with 11 bases identical to TRBD2. Germline lookup yields CDR1 SGHVS and CDR2 FQNEAQ. This CDR3 has 14 residues. V was pared by 3 bases and J by 7 bases, with 2 bases of the junction left unmatched. Full variable domain (remainder filled in from reference TRBV7-8 and TRBJ2-1): GAGVSQSPRYKVAKRGQDVALRCDPISGHVSLFWYQQALGQGPEFLTYFQNEAQLDKSGLPSDRFFAERPEGSVSTLKIQRTQQEDSAVYLCASSFTSGGNEQFFGPGTRLTVL.

V gene TRBV12-5 combines with J gene TRBJ2-1, with unresolved D. The CDR3 has 13 amino acids. The V gene's germline CDR1 is LGHNT and CDR2 FRNRAP. Trimming removed 7 bases from V and 8 bases from J, with 15 bases in between. CDR3 DNA: TGTGCTAGTGCCCGGACCTCGGATGATGAGCAGTTCTTC. Its translation is CASARTSDDEQFF.

The J gene is TRBJ1-2, the V gene TRBV12-3 or TRBV12-4; D is unclear. The CDR3 consists of 13 residues. Trimming removed 5 bases at V and 6 bases at J, with 13 bases between. The CDR3 nucleotides read TGTGCCAGCAGTCCCAGTAGTTCCCATGGCTACACCTTC. This sequence encodes CASSPSSSHGYTF.

V and J are TRBV11-2 and TRBJ2-7, with unresolved D. The germline gives CDR1 SGHAT, CDR2 FQNNGV. The V and J ends lost 1 base and 2 bases respectively, with 3 bases between them. The CDR3 has 12 amino acids. The CDR3 protein is CASSLATYEQYF. CDR3 coding DNA: TGTGCCAGCAGCTTAGCCACCTACGAGCAGTACTTC. Looking up the rest from reference TRBV11-2 and TRBJ2-7 gives the full variable domain: EAGVAQSPRYKIIEKRQSVAFWCNPISGHATLYWYQQILGQGPKLLIQFQNNGVVDDSQLPKDRFSAERLKGVDSTLKIQPAKLEDSAVYLCASSLATYEQYFGPGTRLTVT.

The CDR3 sequence: CASSQSQGPQYF. The CDR3 DNA is TGCGCCAGCAGCCAGTCACAGGGCCCTCAGTACTTC. The chain joins TRBV4-3 to TRBJ2-7; D is perhaps TRBD1 (6 bases). CDR1 is LGHNA and CDR2 is YSLEER in the germline V gene. The CDR3 has 12 residues. The V end was cut by 3 bases, the J end by 10 bases, with 13 bases between.

This clone was observed a handful of times. As DNA, the CDR3 is TGTGCCAGCAGGCCCACAGGGGTGGGAAACACCATATATTTT. Translating it yields CASRPTGVGNTIYF. The rearrangement joins TRBV2 to TRBJ1-3; 7 bases are shared with TRBD1. J gave up 4 bases and V 6 bases, and 6 bases lay outside the gene matches. The CDR3 spans 14 residues. Germline CDR1 SNHLY, CDR2 FYNNEI.

As regards this clone: The same CDR3 also results from other DNA sequences found in this sample. This chain uses TRBV6-2 or TRBV6-3 with TRBJ2-7, with D possibly matching TRBD1 (6 bases). With 5 bases removed from V and 5 bases from J, the gap between germline ends came to 13 bases. The CDR3 loop spans 13 amino acids. Germline assignment: CDR1 MNHEY and CDR2 SVGEGT. CDR3: CASSAGTHDEQYF. CDR3 bases: TGTGCCAGCAGTGCCGGGACACATGACGAGCAGTACTTC.

The CDR3 coding sequence is TGTGCCAGCAGTTACACGGACAGCCTAAACACTGAAGCTTTCTTT. This translates into CASSYTDSLNTEAFF. V gene TRBV6-5 combines with J gene TRBJ1-1; the D gene is possibly TRBD1 (6 bases). V dropped 2 bases and J dropped 2 bases, with 12 bases sitting between them. The CDR3 has 15 amino acids. Germline loops: CDR1 MNHEY, CDR2 SVGAGI.

The rearrangement joins TRBV7-8 to TRBJ1-2; the match to TRBD1 covers 7 bases. V lost 3 bases, J lost 2 bases, and 6 bases stayed unmatched. The germline V gene has CDR1 SGHVS and CDR2 FQNEAQ. The CDR3 extends over 15 amino acids. This chain's CDR3 is CASSFPGTANYGYTF. CDR3 nucleotides: TGTGCCAGCAGCTTCCCCGGGACAGCGAACTATGGCTACACCTTC.

The chain has TRBV25-1 and TRBJ1-1; TRBD1 aligns across 9 bases. This CDR3 spans 15 amino acids. V gave up 5 bases and J gave up 5 bases; unmatched junction bases: 9. Germline V gene data show CDR1 as MGHDK and CDR2 as SYGVNS. In nucleotides, the CDR3 is TGTGCCAGCAGTCCCCCCGGGACAGGGAGGACTGAAGCTTTCTTT. Its translation: CASSPPGTGRTEAFF.

This clone was found once. V usage is TRBV2 and J usage is TRBJ1-2, with D perhaps TRBD1 (6 bases). The CDR3 totals 15 residues. V lost 5 bases, J lost 2 bases, and 15 bases lay in between. CDR1 is SNHLY, CDR2 FYNNEI, per germline. The chain's CDR3 is CASSPSPTGNYGYTF. CDR3 coding DNA: TGTGCCAGCAGTCCTTCCCCCACAGGGAACTATGGCTACACCTTC.

The rearrangement joins TRBV27 to TRBJ1-1, with D uncertain. V lost 11 bases and J 4 bases, leaving 17 bases between the germline ends. The CDR3 is 13 residues long. CDR1 is MNHEY, CDR2 SMNVEV, per germline (reference sequence). For the CDR3, the DNA is TGTGCCTCTTGGGCGATAGGAGGCACTGAAGCTTTCTTT. It codes for CASWAIGGTEAFF.

The V call is TRBV6-5, the J call TRBJ2-2; 8 bases are a match to TRBD1. Trimming at V came to 6 bases and at J to 6 bases, leaving 9 bases not matched to a gene. CDR3 length: 15 amino acids. Germline V gene sequence: CDR1 MNHEY, CDR2 SVGAGI. The CDR3 region is CASSPGQGGAGELFF. The CDR3 DNA reads TGTGCCAGCAGCCCCGGACAGGGAGGTGCCGGGGAGCTGTTTTTT.

This clone was counted a few times. The CDR3 DNA reads TGTGCCAGCAGTTACCGTCCAGGGAGGAACACTGAAGCTTTCTTT. Its translation is CASSYRPGRNTEAFF. V usage is TRBV6-5 and J usage is TRBJ1-1, with D perhaps TRBD1 (5 bases). Trimming shortened V by 2 bases and J by 1 base, and 11 bases separated the two germline ends. The germline V gene encodes CDR1 MNHEY and CDR2 SVGAGI. The CDR3 covers 15 residues.

With respect to this clone: The identical CDR3 is also encoded by other nucleotide sequences in the sample. The chain couples TRBV7-9 to TRBJ2-3, with D perhaps being TRBD1 or TRBD2 (5 bases each). Between the trimmed V and J ends, which lost 4 bases and 2 bases, there was a span of 10 bases. Germline V gives CDR1 SEHNR, CDR2 FQNEAQ (reference sequence). This CDR3 is 14 amino acids long. The CDR3 sequence is CASSSGTSTDTQYF. The CDR3 DNA is TGTGCCAGCAGCTCCGGGACGTCCACAGATACGCAGTATTTT.